Listed below are T cell receptor beta chains from one sample, sequenced in a study of blood T cell repertoires in COVID-19. Assay used: immunoSEQ multiplex PCR; TCRdb lists only in-frame clones, some missing. The sample has fewer than 350,000 clones; 75% to 95% are singletons. The sequencing sample was made of peripheral blood. The source is a woman in her twenties or thirties with COVID-19, enrolled during active disease. Both conserved end residues are part of each CDR3. The D gene is left open where the match is weak. Not every row has a clone size; where given, it reads once, few, many or a size class.

. TRBJ1-5 TRBV6-6 15 . TGTGCCAGCAGTTACGAGGGATCGCGCAATCAGCCCCAGCATTTT CASSYEGSRNQPQHF
TRBD1 TRBJ1-1 TRBV18 15 once TGTGCCAGCTCACGCTCGCCTACAGGGGACACTGAAGCTTTCTTT CASSRSPTGDTEAFF
TRBD1 TRBJ1-3 TRBV4-1 15 . TGCGCCAGCAGCCACAGACAGGGTAGTGGAAACACCATATATTTT CASSHRQGSGNTIYF
. TRBJ1-1 TRBV7-3 13 . TGTGCCAGCAGCTTGACTGTGAACACTGAAGCTTTCTTT CASSLTVNTEAFF
TRBD2 TRBJ2-5 TRBV15 15 . TGTGCCACCAGCGCTAGCGGGATAGGGAAAGAGACCCAGTACTTC CATSASGIGKETQYF
TRBD1 TRBJ1-2 TRBV7-9 15 . TGTGCCAGCAGCATCACCGGGACAGGGATATATGGCTACACCTTC CASSITGTGIYGYTF
. TRBJ2-2 TRBV19 15 . TGTGCCAGTACTCCTCAGGCAGCTTGGACCGGGGAGCTGTTTTTT CASTPQAAWTGELFF
TRBD1 TRBJ1-5 TRBV19 16 . TGTGCCAGTAGTACCAGGGACAGGGGGTGGGAACAGCCCCAGCATTTT CASSTRDRGWEQPQHF
. TRBJ1-1 TRBV11-1 13 . TGTGCCAGCAGCCCGTGGAGTGGCACTGAAGCTTTCTTT CASSPWSGTEAFF
TRBD1 TRBJ2-2 TRBV7-3 16 . TGTGCCAGCAGCCGGAAAACAGGGGGCAACACCGGGGAGCTGTTTTTT CASSRKTGGNTGELFF
. TRBJ1-1 TRBV7-9 14 . TGTGCCAGCACCGAGGGCGCTCCGAACACTGAAGCTTTCTTT CASTEGAPNTEAFF